This TCR beta chain was found in a study of response to subunit inactivated influenza vaccine. Study-level points and caveats: The authors suggested that every seasonal influenza vaccination recruits few new T cells.

This clonotype appeared a few times. Its matching antigen is unknown. Via MiXCR, TCRdb re-called the RT-PCR reads, giving one row per CDR3 protein. In the table there are hundreds of thousands of distinct CDR3 sequences, over 25% of which are singletons. Germline lookup yields CDR1 DFQATT and CDR2 SNEGSKA (reference sequence). This CDR3 spans 16 amino acids. With 3 bases clipped from V and 1 base from J, the junction kept 10 bases outside the gene matches. The source of this sequence is a man in his fifties or sixties who received an inactivated influenza vaccine. The sample was CD4+ T cells sorted from PBMCs, taken roughly 5 days after vaccination. The chain employs TRBV20-1 and TRBJ1-2; TRBD1 agrees at 8 bases. Here the CDR3 reads CSASLPVGQGNYGYTF. The CDR3 nucleotides are TGCAGTGCTAGCCTGCCGGTCGGACAGGGTAACTATGGCTACACCTTC.